Below are 5 T cell receptor beta chains sequenced from a single sample in a study of shared clonotypes between healthy human individuals. The method was immunoSEQ multiplex PCR; TCRdb's version includes in-frame clones alone and lacks a portion of them. The table records 730,000 or so clones, around 72% of them present only once. The sample consisted of memory CD4+ T cells sorted from blood. The subset was: CD45RA-negative fraction. The receptors come from a woman between 25 and 40 years old in good health.

The rearrangement links TRBV6-5 to TRBJ1-4, with unresolved D. The V end was cut by 6 bases, the J end by 0 bases, with 2 bases between. CDR3 size: 12 residues. Germline CDR1 MNHEY, CDR2 SVGAGI. In DNA form, the CDR3 reads TGTGCCAGCAGCACAACTAATGAAAAACTGTTTTTT. This sequence encodes CASSTTNEKLFF.

The table lists this clone with a few counts. The chain employs TRBV2 and TRBJ2-5; TRBD1 or TRBD2 may be the D gene (5 bases each). The V gene's germline CDR1 is SNHLY and CDR2 FYNNEI. The CDR3 consists of 12 residues. Trimming left V 6 bases short and J 5 bases short, with 10 bases between. The CDR3 DNA reads TGTGCCAGCAGGGGGGTAGCGGAGACCCAGTACTTC. It specifies CASRGVAETQYF.

The chain carries TRBV7-6 and TRBJ2-7, with 7 bases identical to TRBD1. V gave up 5 bases and J gave up 1 base; unmatched junction bases: 2. Germline V gene data show CDR1 as SGHVS and CDR2 as FNYEAQ. The CDR3 covers 13 residues. DNA of the CDR3: TGTGCCAGCAGCAACAGGGGATCCTACGAGCAGTACTTC. Translation: CASSNRGSYEQYF.

This clone has only one observation. The chain has TRBV25-1 and TRBJ2-7; 7 nucleotides agree with TRBD1. The J segment lost 7 bases and the V segment lost 9 bases, leaving 12 bases of the junction unmatched. Germline CDR1 is MGHDK and CDR2 is SYGVNS. This CDR3 spans 13 amino acids. The CDR3 reads CARKGALMGEQYF. CDR3 DNA: TGTGCCAGAAAGGGGGCATTAATGGGGGAGCAGTACTTC.

The chain carries TRBV7-2 and TRBJ1-5, with D uncertain. CDR1 SGHTA and CDR2 FQGNSA come from the germline V gene. Trimming stripped 5 bases from V and 12 bases from J, with 17 bases between. The CDR3 extends over 13 amino acids. This CDR3 is CASSPHRVGFQHF. CDR3 in DNA: TGTGCCAGCAGCCCTCATAGGGTAGGTTTCCAGCATTTT.